This is a list of T cell receptor beta chains from one sample in a study of cytomegalovirus exposure and HLA in healthy donors. The repertoire was sequenced with immunoSEQ multiplex PCR; TCRdb's copy has only in-frame clones and lacks some. The sample's table shows 65,000 to 85,000 clones. Material: PBMCs. Receptors originate from a female donor in good health and CMV-seropositive. Both conserved end residues are part of each CDR3. D genes are given only for firm matches.

j_call v_call d_call cdr3_aa cdr3_nt
TRBJ2-2 TRBV5-8 . CASSLRAGSGTGELFF TGTGCCAGCAGCTTGAGGGCAGGGTCGGGCACCGGGGAGCTGTTTTTT
TRBJ2-2 TRBV30 . CAWSVRVRNTGELFF TGTGCCTGGAGTGTACGGGTTCGGAACACCGGGGAGCTGTTTTTT
TRBJ2-7 TRBV7-2 . CASSRQEGTIPTTTEQYF TGTGCCAGCAGCCGCCAGGAGGGCACTATCCCCACTACGACCGAGCAGTACTTC
TRBJ2-3 TRBV4-3 . CASSQVGSMADTQYF TGCGCCAGCAGCCAAGTAGGGAGCATGGCAGATACGCAGTATTTT
TRBJ2-2 TRBV28 TRBD1 CASRSTWVGDRPNTGELFF TGTGCCAGCAGATCGACCTGGGTAGGGGACAGGCCGAACACCGGGGAGCTGTTTTTT
TRBJ1-5 TRBV6-4 . CASRAPRSNQPQHF TGTGCCAGCAGGGCCCCACGTAGCAATCAGCCCCAGCATTTT
TRBJ2-7 TRBV7-3 . CASSPQAGSYEQYF TGTGCCAGCAGTCCCCAGGCAGGCTCCTACGAGCAGTACTTC
TRBJ1-6 TRBV28 . CASSPGQMYNSPLHF TGTGCCAGCAGTCCAGGACAGATGTATAATTCACCCCTCCACTTT
TRBJ2-7 TRBV10-1 . CASSPLRGSYEQYF TGCGCCAGCAGCCCCCTAAGGGGATCCTACGAGCAGTACTTC
TRBJ1-2 TRBV6-7 . CASSYRGGKCNYGYTF TGTGCCAGCAGTTACCGGGGAGGGAAATGTAACTATGGCTACACCTTC
TRBJ1-5 TRBV30 . CAWSGGDGQPQHF TGTGCCTGGAGTGGGGGGGATGGTCAGCCCCAGCATTTT
TRBJ1-6 TRBV10-3 . CAISPGGADSPLHF TGTGCCATCAGTCCGGGGGGGGCGGATTCACCCCTCCACTTT
TRBJ2-2 TRBV28 TRBD2 CASSLGGRNTGELFF TGTGCCAGCAGTTTGGGAGGGAGGAACACCGGGGAGCTGTTTTTT
TRBJ2-7 TRBV29-1 TRBD2 CSVALAEPYEQYF TGCAGCGTTGCACTAGCGGAACCCTACGAGCAGTACTTC
TRBJ1-5 TRBV30 TRBD1 CAWTPGGFQPQHF TGTGCCTGGACTCCAGGGGGCTTCCAGCCCCAGCATTTT
TRBJ2-1 TRBV7-9 TRBD1 CASSSGQGNYNEQFF TGTGCCAGCAGCTCCGGACAGGGCAACTACAATGAGCAGTTCTTC
TRBJ2-5 TRBV19 . CASSPETYRETQYF TGTGCCAGTAGTCCAGAAACGTACCGAGAGACCCAGTACTTC
TRBJ2-1 TRBV4-1 . CASSQGGQSLNNEQFF TGCGCCAGCAGCCAGGGAGGTCAGTCCCTAAACAATGAGCAGTTCTTC
TRBJ1-6 TRBV27 TRBD1 CASSRYRGRNSPLHF TGTGCCAGCAGTCGCTACAGGGGGCGTAATTCACCCCTCCACTTT
TRBJ1-5 TRBV4-3 . CASSQDFGQPQHF TGCGCCAGCAGCCAAGATTTCGGTCAGCCCCAGCATTTT
TRBJ1-4 TRBV7-9 TRBD1 CASTEGATTNEKLFF TGTGCCAGCACCGAGGGGGCGACAACTAATGAAAAACTGTTTTTT
TRBJ1-3 TRBV18 . CASSQNRVKGNTIYF TGTGCCAGCTCACAAAACAGGGTGAAGGGAAACACCATATATTTT